This T cell receptor beta chain was captured by sequencing in a study of blood T cell repertoires in COVID-19. The wider study: Sites in the United States, Italy and Spain provided acute and convalescent COVID-19 samples.

This clone came up a few times. V shed 8 bases and J shed 5 bases, with 15 bases lying between them. The CDR3 length is 13 residues. Looked up from germline, CDR1 is LNHDA and CDR2 is SQIVND (reference sequence). Data came from immunoSEQ multiplex PCR; TCRdb stores just in-frame clones and leaves some out. The sample yields some 100,000 clones, roughly 92% seen once. The chain is built from TRBV19 and TRBJ2-5, with a weak D call TRBD2 (6 bases). This clonotype was sampled from a man in his 70s with acute or convalescent COVID-19. The specimen sequenced was peripheral blood. The CDR3 protein is CASGEPRGETQYF. In DNA, the CDR3 is TGTGCCAGTGGGGAGCCCCGGGGGGAGACCCAGTACTTC.